The clone carrying this TCR beta chain was counted many times. No antigen is known for it. cDNA molecules, individually, were tagged with unique molecular identifiers. TCRdb ran MiXCR on the 5' RACE reads and lists one entry per CDR3 protein. The sample lists tens of thousands of distinct CDR3 sequences, around 6% seen once, with 6.5% to 8.5% in the top ten. The source of the sample is a study of early T cells in non-severe SARS-CoV-2 infection. Study as a whole: Sequencing targeted bulk RNA from unsorted whole blood, leaving chains unpaired.

Notes on the study in general: The study's VDJdb matching favored anti-spike CD8 responses and missed private and CD4 specificities.

This CDR3 is built from 16 residues. CDR1 is SGHTA and CDR2 is FQGNSA in the germline V gene. With 2 bases removed from V and 6 bases from J, the gap between germline ends came to 17 bases. The chain is built from TRBV7-2 and TRBJ2-1; possibly TRBD2 for D (6 bases). The TCR comes from an adult who was a healthcare worker with PCR-confirmed SARS-CoV-2 infection or an uninfected control (not recorded which). The source material was whole blood. The CDR3, as DNA: TGTGCCAGCAGCTTATTAAGGGCTAGCGCCCCCAATGAGCAGTTCTTC. Its protein product is CASSLLRASAPNEQFF.